The 10 T cell receptor beta chains below come from one sample, sequenced in a study of stem cell transplantation in POMP-related autoinflammatory disease. Using immunoSEQ multiplex PCR, the repertoire was profiled, and TCRdb retains in-frame clones only, with some absent. The table has tens of thousands of clones, more than 75% seen once. The sample in question was CD4+ T cells from PBMCs, obtained after stem cell transplantation. The receptors were sampled from a human patient with POMP-related autoinflammation and immune dysregulation (PRAID). The graft donor may have given rise to some T cells.

The chain employs TRBV2 and TRBJ1-2; D remains unclear. Germline assignment: CDR1 SNHLY and CDR2 FYNNEI. V lost 4 bases to trimming and J lost 3 bases, with 9 bases between them. This CDR3 spans 13 amino acids. As DNA, the CDR3 is TGTGCCAGCAGTGGGGGAAGGGACTATGGCTACACCTTC. This encodes CASSGGRDYGYTF.

The CDR3 reads CASSQHVGGAGSTEAFF. CDR3 bases: TGCGCCAGCAGCCAACACGTAGGGGGCGCTGGGAGCACTGAAGCTTTCTTT. The J gene is TRBJ1-1, the V gene TRBV4-1; 7 bases map to TRBD1. V lost 2 bases to trimming and J lost 4 bases; unmatched junction nucleotides: 13. This CDR3 contains 17 residues. The germline V gene has CDR1 MGHRA and CDR2 YSYEKL.

This chain connects TRBV3-1 (or the pseudogene TRBV3-2) to TRBJ2-1; 10 bases are a match to TRBD2. The junction had 3 bases not matched to a gene; V was cut back by 4 bases and J by 0 bases. The germline V gene has CDR1 LGHDT and CDR2 YNNKEL (reference sequence). The CDR3 consists of 16 residues. The CDR3 protein is CASSLPSGSSYNEQFF. The CDR3 nucleotides are TGTGCCAGCAGCCTCCCTAGCGGGAGCTCCTACAATGAGCAGTTCTTC.

This chain connects TRBV6-5 to TRBJ2-3; possibly TRBD1 or TRBD2 for D (5 bases each). The V end lost 6 bases, the J end lost 5 bases, and 18 bases lay between the germline ends. The CDR3 is 15 amino acids. Germline V gene lookup returns CDR1 MNHEY and CDR2 SVGAGI. The DNA for the CDR3 is TGTGCCAGCAGCCAAAGGGGAGCGGCGAGAGATACGCAGTATTTT. Its protein is CASSQRGAARDTQYF.

This chain joins TRBV4-1 and TRBJ2-3, with TRBD1 as a possible D gene (5 bases). The CDR3 runs to 17 residues. V dropped 1 base and J dropped 6 bases, with 20 bases sitting between them. CDR1 and CDR2 from the germline V gene are MGHRA and YSYEKL. The chain's CDR3 is CASSQGRTPIQLDTQYF. In nucleotides, the CDR3 is TGCGCCAGCAGCCAAGGACGGACACCAATACAACTGGATACGCAGTATTTT.

This chain connects TRBV10-2 to TRBJ2-7, with TRBD2 identical over 14 bases. J lost 5 bases, V lost 6 bases, and 15 bases had no gene match. CDR1 WSHSY and CDR2 SAAADI come from the germline V gene. The CDR3 runs to 18 residues. Here the CDR3 reads CASSVLFGLAGGRNEQYF. DNA of the CDR3: TGCGCCAGCAGCGTACTCTTTGGACTAGCGGGAGGTAGGAACGAGCAGTACTTC.

This chain uses TRBV28 with TRBJ1-4; 7 bases match TRBD1. Per germline, CDR1 MDHEN and CDR2 SYDVKM. V was clipped by 6 bases and J by 8 bases; unmatched bases: 6. The CDR3 sequence is 13 residues long. CDR3 coding DNA: TGTGCCAGCAGCAGAACAGGGGTGGAAAAACTGTTTTTT. Amino acids: CASSRTGVEKLFF. Drawing the rest from reference TRBV28 and TRBJ1-4, the complete variable domain is DVKVTQSSRYLVKRTGEKVFLECVQDMDHENMFWYRQDPGLGLRLIYFSYDVKMKEKGDIPEGYSVSREKKERFSLILESASTNQTSMYLCASSRTGVEKLFFGSGTQLSVL.

V usage is TRBV5-4 and J usage is TRBJ2-1; no clear D gene. Per germline, CDR1 SGHNT and CDR2 YYREEE (reference sequence). The V end was cut by 5 bases, the J end by 4 bases, with 13 bases between. CDR3 length equals 14 residues. CDR3 in DNA: TGTGCCAGCAGTGAAAGAAGAAGTTACAATGAGCAGTTCTTC. Its protein product is CASSERRSYNEQFF. The variable domain in full, completed from reference TRBV5-4 and TRBJ2-1, reads ETGVTQSPTHLIKTRGQQVTLRCSSQSGHNTVSWYQQALGQGPQFIFQYYREEENGRGNFPPRFSGLQFPNYSSELNVNALELDDSALYLCASSERRSYNEQFFGPGTRLTVL.

V usage is TRBV5-1 and J usage is TRBJ2-5, with 13 bases matching TRBD2. Looked up from germline, CDR1 is SGHRS and CDR2 is YFSETQ. The CDR3 covers 16 residues. The J segment lost 1 base and the V segment lost 4 bases, leaving 4 bases of the junction unmatched. CDR3 bases: TGCGCCAGCAGCCGTAGACTAGCGGGAGGCCAAGAGACCCAGTACTTC. Amino acid sequence: CASSRRLAGGQETQYF. The variable domain in full, with the rest retrieved from reference TRBV5-1 and TRBJ2-5, is KAGVTQTPRYLIKTRGQQVTLSCSPISGHRSVSWYQQTPGQGLQFLFEYFSETQRNKGNFPGRFSGRQFSNSRSEMNVSTLELGDSALYLCASSRRLAGGQETQYFGPGTRLLVL.

CDR3 amino acids: CASRVAWGINSPLHF. CDR3 nucleotide sequence: TGTGCCAGCAGAGTGGCTTGGGGCATTAATTCACCCCTCCACTTT. This sequence joins TRBV6-5 and TRBJ1-6, with a weak D call TRBD1 (5 bases). The CDR3 sequence is 15 residues long. Trimming took 6 bases from V and 6 from J, leaving 15 bases between them. Per germline, CDR1 MNHEY and CDR2 SVGAGI.